This T cell receptor (beta chain) was sequenced for a study of blood T cell repertoires in COVID-19. About the research overall: COVID-19 samples, acute and convalescent, were from the United States, Italy and Spain. In each case, the material was cDNA or gDNA derived from T cells, B-cell-depleted T cells, or PBMCs.

V was cut by 0 bases and J by 8 bases, with 10 bases left in between. Germline CDR1 KGHSH, CDR2 LQKENI. This CDR3 is 13 amino acids long. Study processing details: Reference gene primer amplification yielded estimated nucleated cell counts. Generated by immunoSEQ multiplex PCR, the TCRdb table keeps only in-frame clones and is missing some. For V, J and clone size, that table is used; D and trimming come from the DNA. This sample yields 55,000 to 75,000 clones, of which over 60% are seen a single time; 23% belongs to the top ten. Material for sequencing was peripheral blood. This receptor was taken from a human donor in a cohort sampled during active COVID-19. The chain employs TRBV18 and TRBJ1-1; D remains unclear. The CDR3 DNA reads TGTGCCAGCTCACCACCGTTAGAGGGAGAAGCTTTCTTT. Residues: CASSPPLEGEAFF.